The T cell receptor (beta chain) described here comes from a study of type 1 regulatory T cells. Study at large: This in vitro CD4 product, T-allo10, is enriched for Tr1 cells and alloantigen-specific.

This clonotype was detected once. What it recognizes is unknown. Each CDR3 protein is one row after TCRdb ran MiXCR on the reads. This sample has tens of thousands of distinct CDR3 sequences; 62% occur once, and the top ten carry 1.8%. General study results and limits: Tr1 cells had a more restricted TCR repertoire than non-Tr1 cells.

Germline CDR1 SGHDN, CDR2 FVKESK. The CDR3 loop spans 15 amino acids. The V gene end was trimmed by 3 bases and the J gene end by 3 bases; junction bases not matched to a gene: 4. The material sequenced was cultured non-Tr1 T cells, either the whole culture or a sorted T cell fraction (not recorded which). The sequence derives from a human donor in good health. V usage is TRBV14 and J usage is TRBJ2-7, with 11 bases that match TRBD2. The CDR3 DNA is TGTGCCAGCAGCCAGATAGCGGGAGGGGGCTACGAGCAGTACTTC. Translation gives CASSQIAGGGYEQYF.